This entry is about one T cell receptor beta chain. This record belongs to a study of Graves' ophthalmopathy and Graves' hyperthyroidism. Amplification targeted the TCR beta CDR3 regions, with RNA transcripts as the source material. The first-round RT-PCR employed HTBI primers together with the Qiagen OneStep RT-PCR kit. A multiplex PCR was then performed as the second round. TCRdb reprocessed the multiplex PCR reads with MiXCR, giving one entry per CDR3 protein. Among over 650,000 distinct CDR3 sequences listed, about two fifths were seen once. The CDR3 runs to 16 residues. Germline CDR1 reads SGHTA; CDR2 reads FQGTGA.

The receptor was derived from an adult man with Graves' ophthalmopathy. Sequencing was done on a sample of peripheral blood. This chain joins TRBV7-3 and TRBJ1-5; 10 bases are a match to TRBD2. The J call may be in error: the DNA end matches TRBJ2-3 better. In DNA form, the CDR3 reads TGTGCCAGCAGACCCATTAGCGGGAGGATCACAGATACGCAGTATTTT. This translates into CASRPISGRITDTQYF.